What follows are 5 T cell receptor beta chains derived from one specimen sequenced in a study of cytomegalovirus exposure and HLA in healthy donors. Researchers ran the PCR with 60 Vbeta and 13 Jbeta primers. Data came from immunoSEQ multiplex PCR; TCRdb stores just in-frame clones and leaves some out. The table has 170,000 or so clones, under 85% seen once. The sample comprised PBMCs. These TCRs come from a man aged 18 to 29 in good health and CMV-seronegative.

The J gene is TRBJ2-7, the V gene TRBV7-9; 8 bases line up with TRBD2. Trimming cost V 5 bases and J 3 bases; bases outside gene matches: 6. Looked up from germline, CDR1 is SEHNR and CDR2 is FQNEAQ (reference sequence). The CDR3 runs to 14 residues. CDR3 amino acids: CASSLSGTFYEQYF. The CDR3 DNA follows: TGTGCCAGCAGCCTTAGCGGGACCTTCTACGAGCAGTACTTC.

This clone is a singleton in its sample. The rearrangement joins TRBV7-8 to TRBJ2-7, with D possibly TRBD2 on 5 matching bases. In germline, CDR1 is SGHVS, CDR2 FQNEAQ. This CDR3 is 13 amino acids long. V lost 5 bases and J lost 6, with 14 bases in between. Written as DNA, the CDR3 is TGTGCCAGCAGCGACTACTTGGGGAGCGAGCAGTACTTC. Translating gives CASSDYLGSEQYF.

The V and J genes are TRBV5-1 and TRBJ2-5, with a possible D match to TRBD2 (5 bases). Judging by the DNA end, TRBJ2-7 fits better; the J call may be wrong. This CDR3 region has 13 residues. Germline values: CDR1 SGHRS, CDR2 YFSETQ. CDR3 bases: TGCGCCAGCAGTTCCAGTGGCGAGGGCGAGCAGTACTTC. Protein sequence: CASSSSGEGEQYF.

The table lists this clone with a count of one. V and J are TRBV28 and TRBJ2-3; 8 bases align to TRBD2. CDR3 length equals 16 residues. Germline trimming cut 1 base from V and 3 bases from J; bases unmatched to any gene: 6. The germline V gene encodes CDR1 MDHEN and CDR2 SYDVKM. This CDR3 reads CASSLSAGVGTDTQYF. The CDR3, as DNA: TGTGCCAGCAGTTTATCAGCGGGAGTGGGGACAGATACGCAGTATTTT.

The chain is built from TRBV4-3 and TRBJ2-2, with a possible D match to TRBD1 (5 bases). V shed 2 bases and J shed 1 base, with 11 bases lying between them. This CDR3 is built from 16 residues. The germline gives CDR1 LGHNA, CDR2 YSLEER. CDR3 in DNA: TGCGCCAGCAGCCAATACTGGCAGGGGAACACCGGGGAGCTGTTTTTT. It translates to CASSQYWQGNTGELFF.